The clone carrying this TCR beta chain was recorded once. Its matching antigen is unknown. Unique molecular identifiers were incorporated when the TCRbeta library was constructed. One entry per CDR3 protein, called by TCRdb with MiXCR from the PCR reads. Of roughly 670,000 distinct CDR3 sequences in the sample, roughly 13% were seen once. The data belong to a study of T-cell reconstitution after alpha-beta-depleted transplantation in children. Findings and limits, study-wide: From newly produced T cells came most of the T-cell counts and diversity one year after transplant. Expanded clones from the graft, numbering several hundred, reportedly supplied alpha-beta T cells about two months after transplant. After transplant, high TCRbeta diversity at day 60 in some patients arose from surviving recipient T cells and thymic progenitors.

The sequence was obtained from a girl aged 2-10 years with congenital amegakaryocytic thrombocytopenia, due to receive a stem cell transplant. Specimen: PBMCs, collected before TCRalphabeta/CD19-depleted stem cell transplant.

The CDR3, as DNA: TGTGCCAGCAGCTCCACAGGCCGGTGGACAGGGCGGAACACCGGGGAGCTGTTTTTT. Translation gives CASSSTGRWTGRNTGELFF. The chain combines TRBV7-6 with TRBJ2-2; 8 positions match TRBD1. The CDR3 is 19 residues long. In germline, CDR1 is SGHVS, CDR2 FNYEAQ. Trimming cost V 4 bases and J 1 base; bases outside gene matches: 14.